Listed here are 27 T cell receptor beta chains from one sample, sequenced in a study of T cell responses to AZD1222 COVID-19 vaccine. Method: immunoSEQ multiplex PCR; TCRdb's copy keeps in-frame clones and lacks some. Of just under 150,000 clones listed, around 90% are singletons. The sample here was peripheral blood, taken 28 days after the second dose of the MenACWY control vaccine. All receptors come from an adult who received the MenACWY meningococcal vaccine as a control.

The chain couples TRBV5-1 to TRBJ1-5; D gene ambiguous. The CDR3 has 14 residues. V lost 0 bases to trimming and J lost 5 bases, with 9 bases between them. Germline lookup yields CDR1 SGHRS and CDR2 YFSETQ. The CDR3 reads CASSLEGLDQPQHF. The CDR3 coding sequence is TGCGCCAGCAGCTTGGAAGGGTTGGATCAGCCCCAGCATTTT.

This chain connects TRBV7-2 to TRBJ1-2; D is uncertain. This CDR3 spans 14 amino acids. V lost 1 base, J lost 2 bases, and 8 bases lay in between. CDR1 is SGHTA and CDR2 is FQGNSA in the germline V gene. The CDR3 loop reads CASSLEDGNYGYTF. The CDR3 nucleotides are TGTGCCAGCAGCTTAGAGGACGGAAACTATGGCTACACCTTC. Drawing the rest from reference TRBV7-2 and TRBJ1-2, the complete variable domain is GAGVSQSPSNKVTEKGKDVELRCDPISGHTALYWYRQSLGQGLEFLIYFQGNSAPDKSGLPSDRFSAERTGGSVSTLTIQRTQQEDSAVYLCASSLEDGNYGYTFGSGTRLTVV.

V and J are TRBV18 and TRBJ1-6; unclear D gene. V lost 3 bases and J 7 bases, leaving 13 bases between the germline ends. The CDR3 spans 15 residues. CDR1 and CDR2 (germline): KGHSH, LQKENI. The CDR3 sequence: CASSPNAVKNSPLHF. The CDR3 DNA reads TGTGCCAGCTCACCGAACGCCGTCAAAAATTCACCCCTCCACTTT.

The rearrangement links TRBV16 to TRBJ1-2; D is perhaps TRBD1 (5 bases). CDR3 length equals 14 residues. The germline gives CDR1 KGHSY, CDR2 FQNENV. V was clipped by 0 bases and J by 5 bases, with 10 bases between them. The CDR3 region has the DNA TGTGCCAGCAGCCAATCCAGGGAGGGATATGGCTACACCTTC. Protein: CASSQSREGYGYTF.

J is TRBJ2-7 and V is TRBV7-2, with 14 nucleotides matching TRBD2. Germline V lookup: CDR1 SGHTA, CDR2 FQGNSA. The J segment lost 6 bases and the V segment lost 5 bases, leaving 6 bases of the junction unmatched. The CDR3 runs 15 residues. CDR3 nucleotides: TGTGCCAGCAGCCAAGGGACTAGCGGGGGCCGCGAGCAGTACTTC. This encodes CASSQGTSGGREQYF.

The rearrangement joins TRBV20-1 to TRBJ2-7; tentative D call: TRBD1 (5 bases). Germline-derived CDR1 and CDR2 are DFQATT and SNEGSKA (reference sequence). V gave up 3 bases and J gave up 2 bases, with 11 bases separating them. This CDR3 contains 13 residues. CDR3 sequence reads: CSASQGGPYEQYF. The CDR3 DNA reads TGCAGTGCTAGTCAGGGTGGGCCCTACGAGCAGTACTTC.

In DNA, the CDR3 is TGTGCCAGCAGCCCGATGACAGGGGTGGTTGGAGGCTACACCTTC. It specifies CASSPMTGVVGGYTF. This rearrangement joins TRBV11-2 to TRBJ1-2; 8 bases are shared with TRBD1. The V and J ends lost 5 bases and 8 bases, in that order; junction bases with no gene match: 13. The germline gives CDR1 SGHAT, CDR2 FQNNGV. This CDR3 is 15 amino acids long.

CDR3 in amino acids: CASSFGTSGRGVGLGEQFF. DNA for the CDR3: TGTGCCAGCAGTTTTGGGACTAGCGGGAGAGGAGTAGGACTTGGGGAGCAGTTCTTC. The chain joins TRBV27 to TRBJ2-1; 14 positions match TRBD2. V was pared by 3 bases and J by 10 bases, with 17 bases of the junction left unmatched. Germline values: CDR1 MNHEY, CDR2 SMNVEV (reference sequence). The CDR3 covers 19 residues.

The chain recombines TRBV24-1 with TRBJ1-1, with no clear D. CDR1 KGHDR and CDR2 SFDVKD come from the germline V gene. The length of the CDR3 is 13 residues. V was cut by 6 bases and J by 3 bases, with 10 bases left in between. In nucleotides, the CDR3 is TGTGCCACCAGTCTCTCCGGGTACACTGAAGCTTTCTTT. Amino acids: CATSLSGYTEAFF.

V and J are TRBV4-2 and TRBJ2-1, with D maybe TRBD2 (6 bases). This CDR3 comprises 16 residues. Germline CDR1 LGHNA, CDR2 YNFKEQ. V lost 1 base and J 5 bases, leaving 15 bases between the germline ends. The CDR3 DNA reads TGTGCCAGCAGCCAAGTACTCGTGACTAGACACAATGAGCAGTTCTTC. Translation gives CASSQVLVTRHNEQFF.

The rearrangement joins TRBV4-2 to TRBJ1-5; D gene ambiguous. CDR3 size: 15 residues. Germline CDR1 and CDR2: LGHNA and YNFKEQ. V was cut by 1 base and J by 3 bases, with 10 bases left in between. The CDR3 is CASSQAEGNNQPQHF. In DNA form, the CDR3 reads TGTGCCAGCAGCCAAGCGGAAGGGAACAATCAGCCCCAGCATTTT.

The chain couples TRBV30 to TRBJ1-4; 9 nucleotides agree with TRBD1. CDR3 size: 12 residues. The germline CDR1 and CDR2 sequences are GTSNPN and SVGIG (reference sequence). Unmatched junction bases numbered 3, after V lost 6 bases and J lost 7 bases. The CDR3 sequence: CACRDRVEKLFF. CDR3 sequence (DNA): TGTGCCTGTCGGGACAGGGTTGAAAAACTGTTTTTT.

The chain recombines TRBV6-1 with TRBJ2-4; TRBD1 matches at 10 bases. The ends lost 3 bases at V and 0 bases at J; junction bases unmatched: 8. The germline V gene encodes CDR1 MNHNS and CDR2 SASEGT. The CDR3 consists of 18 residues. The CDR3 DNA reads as TGTGCCAGCAGTGAGTGGGACAGGGGACTTATAGCCAAAAACATTCAGTACTTC. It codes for CASSEWDRGLIAKNIQYF.

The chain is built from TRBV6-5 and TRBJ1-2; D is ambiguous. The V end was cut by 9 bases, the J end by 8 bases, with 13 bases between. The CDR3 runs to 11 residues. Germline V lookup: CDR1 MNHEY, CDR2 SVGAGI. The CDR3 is CARYSTQGYTF. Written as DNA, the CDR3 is TGTGCCAGGTACTCCACTCAAGGCTACACCTTC.

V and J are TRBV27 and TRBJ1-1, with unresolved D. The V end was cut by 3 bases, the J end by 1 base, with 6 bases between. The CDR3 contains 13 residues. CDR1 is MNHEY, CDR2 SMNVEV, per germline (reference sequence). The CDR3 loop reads CASSFSRNTEAFF. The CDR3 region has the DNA TGTGCCAGCAGTTTTAGCAGGAACACTGAAGCTTTCTTT.

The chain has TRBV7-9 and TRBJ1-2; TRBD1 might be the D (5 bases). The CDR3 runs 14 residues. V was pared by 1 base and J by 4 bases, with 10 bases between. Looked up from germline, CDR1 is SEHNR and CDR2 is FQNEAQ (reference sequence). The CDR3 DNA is TGTGCCAGCAGCTTAGGGGACGGATCCTATGGCTACACCTTC. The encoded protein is CASSLGDGSYGYTF.

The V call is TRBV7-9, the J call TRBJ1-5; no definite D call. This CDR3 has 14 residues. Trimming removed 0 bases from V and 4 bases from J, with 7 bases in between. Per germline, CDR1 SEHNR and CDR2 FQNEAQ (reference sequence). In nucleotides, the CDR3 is TGTGCCAGCAGCTTAGCGTCGGGAAATCAGCCCCAGCATTTT. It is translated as CASSLASGNQPQHF. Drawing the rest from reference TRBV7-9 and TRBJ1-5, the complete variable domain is DTGVSQNPRHKITKRGQNVTFRCDPISEHNRLYWYRQTLGQGPEFLTYFQNEAQLEKSRLLSDRFSAERPKGSFSTLEIQRTEQGDSAMYLCASSLASGNQPQHFGDGTRLSIL.

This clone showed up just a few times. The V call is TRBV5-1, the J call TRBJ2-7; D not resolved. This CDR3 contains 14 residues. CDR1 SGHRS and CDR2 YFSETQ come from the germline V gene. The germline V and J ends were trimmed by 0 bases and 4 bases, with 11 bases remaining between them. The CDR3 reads CASSLGHSTYEQYF. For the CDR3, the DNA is TGCGCCAGCAGCTTGGGGCATTCCACGTACGAGCAGTACTTC.

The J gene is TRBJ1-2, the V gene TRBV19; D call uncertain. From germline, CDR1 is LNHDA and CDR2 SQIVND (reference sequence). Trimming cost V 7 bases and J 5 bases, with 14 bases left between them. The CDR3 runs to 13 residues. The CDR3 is CASTPSRLYGYTF. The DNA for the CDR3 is TGTGCCAGTACCCCTTCCAGGTTGTATGGCTACACCTTC.

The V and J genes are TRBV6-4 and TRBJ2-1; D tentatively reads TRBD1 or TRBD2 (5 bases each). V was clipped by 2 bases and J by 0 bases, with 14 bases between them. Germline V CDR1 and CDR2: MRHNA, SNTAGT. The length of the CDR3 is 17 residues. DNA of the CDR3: TGTGCCAGCAGTGACCCCCTCTGGGGGAGCTCCTACAATGAGCAGTTCTTC. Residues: CASSDPLWGSSYNEQFF.

The CDR3 reads CASESEGAWGYTF. The CDR3 DNA sequence: TGTGCCAGCGAATCAGAGGGGGCTTGGGGCTACACCTTC. V and J are TRBV5-6 and TRBJ1-2; 7 bases are shared with TRBD1. V trimming: 7 bases; J trimming: 8 bases; junction bases outside the gene matches: 11. The germline CDR1 and CDR2 sequences are SGHDT and YYEEEE. This CDR3 comprises 13 residues.

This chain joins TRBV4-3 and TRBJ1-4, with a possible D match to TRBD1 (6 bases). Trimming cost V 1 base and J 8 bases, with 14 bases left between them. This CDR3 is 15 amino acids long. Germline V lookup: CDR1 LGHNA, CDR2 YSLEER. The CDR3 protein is CASSQGARGDEKLFF. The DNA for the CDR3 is TGCGCCAGCAGCCAAGGCGCCAGGGGTGACGAAAAACTGTTTTTT.

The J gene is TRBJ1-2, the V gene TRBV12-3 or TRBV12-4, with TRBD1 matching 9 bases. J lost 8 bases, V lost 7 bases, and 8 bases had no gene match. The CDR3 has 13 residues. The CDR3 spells CASTSTGGRGYTF. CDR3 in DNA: TGTGCCAGCACTTCGACAGGGGGTCGCGGCTACACCTTC.

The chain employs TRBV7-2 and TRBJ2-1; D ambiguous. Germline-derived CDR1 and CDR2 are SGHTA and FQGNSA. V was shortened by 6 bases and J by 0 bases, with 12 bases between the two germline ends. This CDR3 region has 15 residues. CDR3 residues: CASSIDGISYNEQFF. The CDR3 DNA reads TGTGCCAGCAGTATCGACGGAATCTCCTACAATGAGCAGTTCTTC.

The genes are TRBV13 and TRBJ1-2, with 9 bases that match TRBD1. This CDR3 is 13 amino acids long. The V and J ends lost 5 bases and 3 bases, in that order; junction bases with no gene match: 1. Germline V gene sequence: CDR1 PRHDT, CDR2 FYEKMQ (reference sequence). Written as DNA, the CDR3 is TGTGCCAGCAGCCGGACAGGGGACTATGGCTACACCTTC. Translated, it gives CASSRTGDYGYTF.

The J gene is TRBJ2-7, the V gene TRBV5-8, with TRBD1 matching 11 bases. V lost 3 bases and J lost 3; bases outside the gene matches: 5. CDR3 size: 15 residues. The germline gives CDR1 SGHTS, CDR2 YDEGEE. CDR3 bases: TGTGCCAGCAGCTCGGAGGGGACAGGGGGCTACGAGCAGTACTTC. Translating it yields CASSSEGTGGYEQYF. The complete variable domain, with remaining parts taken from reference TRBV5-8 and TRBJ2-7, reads EAGVTQSPTHLIKTRGQQATLRCSPISGHTSVYWYQQALGLGLQFLLWYDEGEERNRGNFPPRFSGRQFPNYSSELNVNALELEDSALYLCASSSEGTGGYEQYFGPGTRLTVT.

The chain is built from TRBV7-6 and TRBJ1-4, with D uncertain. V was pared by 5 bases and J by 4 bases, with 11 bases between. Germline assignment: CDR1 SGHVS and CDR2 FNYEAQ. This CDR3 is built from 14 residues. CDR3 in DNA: TGTGCCAGCAGCCGTGACGGAATTAATGAAAAACTGTTTTTT. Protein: CASSRDGINEKLFF.